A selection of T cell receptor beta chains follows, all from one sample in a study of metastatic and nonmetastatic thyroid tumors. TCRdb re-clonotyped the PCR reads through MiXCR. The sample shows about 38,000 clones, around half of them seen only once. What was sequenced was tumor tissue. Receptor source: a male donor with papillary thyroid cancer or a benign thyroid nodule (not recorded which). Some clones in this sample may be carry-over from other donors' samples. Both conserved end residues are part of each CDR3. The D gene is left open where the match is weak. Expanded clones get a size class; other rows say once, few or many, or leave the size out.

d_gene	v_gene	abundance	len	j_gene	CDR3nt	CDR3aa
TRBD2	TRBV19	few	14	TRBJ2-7	TGTGCCAGTAAGACTAGCGGGAGTTCCTACGAGCAGTACTTC	CASKTSGSSYEQYF
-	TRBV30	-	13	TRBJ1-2	TGTGCCTGGAAGGTTGGATGGGGGAATGGCTACACCTTC	CAWKVGWGNGYTF
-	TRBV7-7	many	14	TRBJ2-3	TGTGCTAGCAGCTTAGGACTGGGAGAATTTACGCAGTATTTT	CASSLGLGEFTQYF
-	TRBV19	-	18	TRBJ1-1	TGTGCCAGTAGAGCCTTCTCCGCGGCAGGGAGGGGAAACACTGAAGCTTTCTTT	CASRAFSAAGRGNTEAFF
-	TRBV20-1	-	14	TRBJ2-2	TGCAGTGCGCGGGACACTGTGAACACCGGGGAGCTGTTTTTT	CSARDTVNTGELFF
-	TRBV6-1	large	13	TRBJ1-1	TGTGCCAGTCCCCCCCGGGACGAAGGTGAAGCTTTCTTT	CASPPRDEGEAFF
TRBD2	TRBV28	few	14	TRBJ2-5	TGTGCCAGCAGTTTACAGCCGGGGGGGGAGACCCAGTACTTC	CASSLQPGGETQYF
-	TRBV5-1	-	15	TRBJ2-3	TGCGCCAGCAGCTTCTTACAGGGAGGCCCAGATACGCAGTATTTT	CASSFLQGGPDTQYF
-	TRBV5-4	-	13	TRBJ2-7	TGTGCCAGCAGCTTGGGACAGGAATACGAGCAGTACTTC	CASSLGQEYEQYF
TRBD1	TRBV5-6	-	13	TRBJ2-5	TGTGCCAGCAGCGGGACAGCCGAGGAGACCCAGTACTTC	CASSGTAEETQYF
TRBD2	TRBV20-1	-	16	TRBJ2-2	TGCAGTGCTAGCGCTTTTAGCGGGGCGAACACCGGGGAGCTGTTTTTT	CSASAFSGANTGELFF
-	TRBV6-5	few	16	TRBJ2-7	TGTGCCAGCAGTTACTCAATAGACCCCCCCTCCTACGAGCAGTACTTC	CASSYSIDPPSYEQYF
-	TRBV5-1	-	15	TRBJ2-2	TGCGCCAGCAGCTTGGTGGGGGGCGGATCCGGGGAGCTGTTTTTT	CASSLVGGGSGELFF
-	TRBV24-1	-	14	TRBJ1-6	TGTGCCACCTCAGAGAACGCCTATAATTCACCCCTCCACTTT	CATSENAYNSPLHF
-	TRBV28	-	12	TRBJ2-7	TGTGCCAGCAGTTCAAGTCAGGGAGTGGAGTACTTC	CASSSSQGVEYF
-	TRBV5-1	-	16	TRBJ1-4	TGCGCCAGCAGCTTGGTGTCCGGGGGCGCGGGTGAAAAACTGTTTTTT	CASSLVSGGAGEKLFF
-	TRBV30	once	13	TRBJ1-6	TGTGCCTGGAGGGACCTGGGTGATTCACCCCTCCACTTT	CAWRDLGDSPLHF
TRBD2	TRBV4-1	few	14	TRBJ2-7	TGCGCCAGCAGCCTGGCGGGGGGCTCCTACGAGCAGTACTTC	CASSLAGGSYEQYF
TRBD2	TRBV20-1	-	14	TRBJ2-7	TGCAGTGCTAGAAAGCCGGGACTAGGCTACGAGCAGTACTTC	CSARKPGLGYEQYF
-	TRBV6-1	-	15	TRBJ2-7	TGTGCCAGCAGTGAGAGACAGGATGGGGCCTACGAGCAGTACTTC	CASSERQDGAYEQYF
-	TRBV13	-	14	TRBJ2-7	TGTGCCAGCAGCTTGGGCCAGGGAGGAGGCGAGCAGTACTTC	CASSLGQGGGEQYF
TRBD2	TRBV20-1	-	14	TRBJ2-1	TGCAGTGGGGTCGGAGCGGGGTACTACAATGAGCAGTTCTTC	CSGVGAGYYNEQFF
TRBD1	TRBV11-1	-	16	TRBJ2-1	TGTGCCAGCAGCTCGGCGGGACAGGGACTGTACAATGAGCAGTTCTTC	CASSSAGQGLYNEQFF
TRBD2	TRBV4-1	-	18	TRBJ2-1	TGCGCCAGCAGCCAAGGTGGTAGCGGGGGGACTCTCTACAATGAGCAGTTCTTC	CASSQGGSGGTLYNEQFF
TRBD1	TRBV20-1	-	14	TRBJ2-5	TGCAGTGCTAGAGCCGGGACAGCGAGGGAGACCCAGTACTTC	CSARAGTARETQYF
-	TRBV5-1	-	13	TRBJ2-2	TGCGCCAGCAGCCATTCGAACACCGGGGAGCTGTTTTTT	CASSHSNTGELFF
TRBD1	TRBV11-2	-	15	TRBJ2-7	TGTGCCAGCAGCTTAGAGGGGACAGGGGGCTCCGAGCAGTACTTC	CASSLEGTGGSEQYF
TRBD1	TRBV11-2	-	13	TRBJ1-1	TGTGCCAGCAGCACGACAGGGAGCACTGAAGCTTTCTTT	CASSTTGSTEAFF
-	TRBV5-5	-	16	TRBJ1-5	TGTGCCAGCAGCTTGGTGGGAGGGGATAGCAATCAGCCCCAGCATTTT	CASSLVGGDSNQPQHF
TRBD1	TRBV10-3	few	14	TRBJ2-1	TGTGCCATCAGTGGCCGGGACAGTAACAATGAGCAGTTCTTC	CAISGRDSNNEQFF
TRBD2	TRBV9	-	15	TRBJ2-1	TGTGCCAGCAGCTTTACAAGCGGGAGCTACAATGAGCAGTTCTTC	CASSFTSGSYNEQFF
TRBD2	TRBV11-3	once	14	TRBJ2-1	TGTGCCAGCAGCTTACAGACTTCTAGCGGGGGGCAGTTCTTC	CASSLQTSSGGQFF
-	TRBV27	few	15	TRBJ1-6	TGTGCCAGCAGTTTATCGGGGAGGGTTGATTCACCCCTCCACTTT	CASSLSGRVDSPLHF
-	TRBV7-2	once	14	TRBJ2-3	TGTGCCAGCAGCTTATACGCGAAGGGGGATACGCAGTATTTT	CASSLYAKGDTQYF
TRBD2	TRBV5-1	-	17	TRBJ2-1	TGCGCCAGCAGCTCGTCCCCGGGGACTAGCGGGAGCAATGAGCAGTTCTTC	CASSSSPGTSGSNEQFF
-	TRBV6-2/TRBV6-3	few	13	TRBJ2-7	TGTGCCAGCAGCCGGGGTGAGACCTACGAGCAGTACTTC	CASSRGETYEQYF
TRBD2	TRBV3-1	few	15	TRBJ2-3	TGTGCCAGCAGCCCGACTAGCGGGGTCACAGATACGCAGTATTTT	CASSPTSGVTDTQYF
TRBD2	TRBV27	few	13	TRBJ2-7	TGTGCCAGCAGTTTAGCGGGAGGCTACGAGCAGTACTTC	CASSLAGGYEQYF
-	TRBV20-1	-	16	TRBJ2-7	TGCAGTGCTAGATACTTGCCAGGGACGGATGCCTACGAGCAGTACTTC	CSARYLPGTDAYEQYF
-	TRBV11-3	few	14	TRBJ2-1	TGTGCCAGCAGCTCCTTACTCCGACCCGATGAGCAGTTCTTC	CASSSLLRPDEQFF
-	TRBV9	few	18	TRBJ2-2	TGTGCCAGCAGCGTAGATTGGGGCGCCGGGGGAAGAACCGGGGAGCTGTTTTTT	CASSVDWGAGGRTGELFF
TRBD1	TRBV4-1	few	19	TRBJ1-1	TGCGCCAGCAGCCAAGATTTATGGACAGGGGGCTTTATGAACACTGAAGCTTTCTTT	CASSQDLWTGGFMNTEAFF
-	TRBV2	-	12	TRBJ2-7	TGTGCCAGCAACGAGGGATTCGACGAGCAGTACTTC	CASNEGFDEQYF
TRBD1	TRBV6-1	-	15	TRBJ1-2	TGTGCCAGCAGAGAAGAGGGACAGGGGTTCTTCGGCTACACCTTC	CASREEGQGFFGYTF
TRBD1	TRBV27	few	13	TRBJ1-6	TGTGCCAGCAGTTACAGGGGCGGTTCACCCCTCCACTTT	CASSYRGGSPLHF
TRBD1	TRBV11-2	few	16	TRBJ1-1	TGTGCCAGCAACCGAAACGCCTTGACAGGGGACACTGAAGCTTTCTTT	CASNRNALTGDTEAFF
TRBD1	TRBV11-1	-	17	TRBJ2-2	TGTGCCAGCAGGCGCCCCACAGGGGACAAGAACACCGGGGAGCTGTTTTTT	CASRRPTGDKNTGELFF